These 24 T cell receptor beta chains share one sample of origin, sequenced in a study of T cell responses to AZD1222 COVID-19 vaccine (dated by TCRdb to about 2021). The sample's time point label, decoded: baseline before first vaccination. Library method: the immunoSEQ multiplex PCR assay. The table comes from immuneACCESS by way of TCRdb, which keeps in-frame sequences with V and J called. Part of the clones is missing from these tables; in studies checked, under half for an unresolved V gene and the rest for unknown reasons. This sample comprises under 35,000 clones, just over 90% of them detected only once. Less than 55% of the sample is in the top ten clones. This material consisted of peripheral blood, taken on day 0 of AZD1222 vaccination. These receptors all stem from an adult in good health.

The chain has TRBV30 and TRBJ1-2; D might be TRBD1 (5 bases). V lost 3 bases to trimming and J lost 6 bases, with 11 bases between them. Germline lookup yields CDR1 GTSNPN and CDR2 SVGIG (reference sequence). This CDR3 has 12 amino acids. The CDR3 sequence is CAWRGGVHGYTF. Here the CDR3 DNA reads TGTGCCTGGAGGGGGGGAGTCCATGGCTACACCTTC.

The chain employs TRBV5-1 and TRBJ2-5; 10 bases agree with TRBD2. Germline V lookup: CDR1 SGHRS, CDR2 YFSETQ. V lost 5 bases, J lost 2 bases, and 6 bases stayed unmatched. This CDR3 is built from 15 residues. The CDR3 here is CASSNSGGRQETQYF. The CDR3 nucleotides read TGCGCCAGCAGTAATAGCGGGGGGCGGCAAGAGACCCAGTACTTC.

This chain links TRBV9 with TRBJ1-2; perhaps TRBD1 as D (6 bases). Germline V lookup: CDR1 SGDLS, CDR2 YYNGEE. V was pared by 3 bases and J by 2 bases, with 11 bases between. The CDR3 loop spans 14 amino acids. The CDR3 coding sequence is TGTGCCAGCAGCGACAACAGGGTAAACTATGGCTACACCTTC. This gives the protein CASSDNRVNYGYTF.

The chain has TRBV28 and TRBJ1-1; TRBD1 matches 9 bases. The V gene's germline CDR1 is MDHEN and CDR2 SYDVKM. Trimming took 4 bases from V and 5 from J; bases not matched to a gene: 5. This CDR3 is built from 14 residues. The CDR3 here is CASSSGQGSTEAFF. The CDR3 nucleotides read TGTGCCAGCAGTTCGGGACAGGGCAGTACTGAAGCTTTCTTT. Filled out from reference TRBV28 and TRBJ1-1, the complete variable domain reads DVKVTQSSRYLVKRTGEKVFLECVQDMDHENMFWYRQDPGLGLRLIYFSYDVKMKEKGDIPEGYSVSREKKERFSLILESASTNQTSMYLCASSSGQGSTEAFFGQGTRLTVV.

The V and J genes are TRBV7-8 and TRBJ2-5, with 8 positions matching TRBD1. The V and J ends lost 1 base and 2 bases, in that order; junction bases with no gene match: 12. CDR1 is SGHVS, CDR2 FQNEAQ, per germline. This CDR3 region has 18 residues. CDR3 residues: CASSLGRAGQGHQETQYF. CDR3 nucleotides: TGTGCCAGCAGCTTAGGACGGGCCGGACAGGGTCATCAAGAGACCCAGTACTTC.

In this sample, this clone turned up once. The gene calls are TRBV5-6 and TRBJ1-1, with 10 bases aligning to TRBD1. Trimming cost V 1 base and J 4 bases; bases outside gene matches: 7. Germline V lookup: CDR1 SGHDT, CDR2 YYEEEE. The CDR3 sequence is 16 residues long. The DNA of the CDR3 is TGTGCCAGCAGCTTGTTCGGGACAGGGGTGGGCACTGAAGCTTTCTTT. This sequence encodes CASSLFGTGVGTEAFF.

V is TRBV6-1 and J is TRBJ1-2, with D unresolved. The CDR3 spans 10 residues. V shed 6 bases and J shed 8 bases, with 7 bases lying between them. Germline V gene sequence: CDR1 MNHNS, CDR2 SASEGT. The DNA of the CDR3 is TGTGCCAGCAGAGAGGAGGGCTACACCTTC. Encoded protein: CASREEGYTF.

The chain uses TRBV4-3 and TRBJ2-3; D is uncertain. The CDR3 contains 14 residues. Germline CDR1 reads LGHNA; CDR2 reads YSLEER. The V end lost 1 base, the J end lost 2 bases, and 7 bases lay between the germline ends. This CDR3 reads CASSQGPHTDTQYF. In nucleotides, the CDR3 is TGCGCCAGCAGCCAAGGTCCCCACACAGATACGCAGTATTTT.

The rearrangement uses TRBV2 and TRBJ2-7, with D possibly TRBD1 on 5 matching bases. Germline V CDR1 and CDR2: SNHLY, FYNNEI. Between the trimmed V and J ends, which lost 2 bases and 5 bases, there was a span of 10 bases. This CDR3 comprises 13 residues. The CDR3 sequence: CASSEMGLDEQYF. The CDR3 coding sequence is TGTGCCAGCAGTGAAATGGGGCTGGACGAGCAGTACTTC.

V and J are TRBV19 and TRBJ2-2, with no clear D. CDR1 LNHDA and CDR2 SQIVND come from the germline V gene (reference sequence). The CDR3 length is 12 residues. Trimming cost V 1 base and J 8 bases, with 5 bases left between them. The DNA for the CDR3 is TGTGCCAGTAGTATAGTTCGGGGGGAGCTGTTTTTT. This gives the protein CASSIVRGELFF.

The chain carries TRBV5-4 and TRBJ1-2; possibly TRBD1 for D (6 bases). Deletions cut 0 bases from V and 7 bases from J, with 19 bases between. Germline V gives CDR1 SGHNT, CDR2 YYREEE (reference sequence). The CDR3 sequence is 16 residues long. The CDR3 DNA reads as TGTGCCAGCAGCTTGGGAGGGAACAGGGAAGGGTCTGGCTACACCTTC. It codes for CASSLGGNREGSGYTF.

The J gene is TRBJ2-5, the V gene TRBV6-5; D gene uncertain. Trimming removed 7 bases from V and 4 bases from J, with 7 bases in between. This CDR3 has 11 residues. The germline gives CDR1 MNHEY, CDR2 SVGAGI. For the CDR3, the DNA is TGTGCCAGCACGTCGGGAGAGACCCAGTACTTC. This sequence encodes CASTSGETQYF.

The chain employs TRBV10-1 and TRBJ2-1, with D possibly matching TRBD2 (5 bases). This CDR3 is built from 16 residues. Looked up from germline, CDR1 is WNHNN and CDR2 is SYGVQD (reference sequence). Trimming removed 2 bases at V and 7 bases at J, with 18 bases between. The CDR3: CASSERWSGVRNEQFF. In DNA, the CDR3 is TGCGCCAGCAGTGAGAGATGGAGCGGCGTCCGAAATGAGCAGTTCTTC.

V usage is TRBV27 and J usage is TRBJ1-6; D possibly corresponds to TRBD1 (5 bases). Germline V gene sequence: CDR1 MNHEY, CDR2 SMNVEV (reference sequence). Trimming took off 3 bases at V and 0 bases at J, with 15 bases between the two ends. The CDR3 is 18 residues long. The CDR3 sequence: CASSLARGRSSYNSPLHF. CDR3 coding DNA: TGTGCCAGCAGTTTGGCTAGGGGCAGGAGCTCCTATAATTCACCCCTCCACTTT.

J is TRBJ1-1 and V is TRBV27; 9 nucleotides match TRBD1. Germline V gene sequence: CDR1 MNHEY, CDR2 SMNVEV (reference sequence). The CDR3 has 17 residues. J gave up 3 bases and V 0 bases, and 8 bases lay outside the gene matches. The CDR3 sequence: CASSLSRTGVFDTEAFF. The CDR3 bases are TGTGCCAGCAGTTTATCGCGGACAGGGGTGTTTGACACTGAAGCTTTCTTT.

CDR3 DNA: TGCGCCAGTACCCTAGGGGGCTCACATGATACGCAGTATTTT. Translated, it gives CASTLGGSHDTQYF. The chain is built from TRBV5-1 and TRBJ2-3; TRBD1 agrees at 7 bases. Germline CDR1 reads SGHRS; CDR2 reads YFSETQ. V lost 8 bases and J lost 6; bases outside the gene matches: 12. The length of the CDR3 is 14 residues.

The rearrangement joins TRBV15 to TRBJ1-2, with 11 bases matching TRBD1. CDR3 length equals 13 residues. Germline V gene lookup returns CDR1 LNHNV and CDR2 YYDKDF (reference sequence). Germline trimming cut 9 bases from V and 5 bases from J; bases unmatched to any gene: 5. As DNA, the CDR3 is TGTGCCACAGCCGGGACAGGGGGTTATGGCTACACCTTC. Protein product: CATAGTGGYGYTF.

This clone was recorded a few times. The chain recombines TRBV7-7 with TRBJ2-7; tentatively, D is TRBD1 (6 bases). The CDR3 loop spans 15 amino acids. Between the trimmed V and J ends, which lost 5 bases and 3 bases, there was a span of 17 bases. In germline, CDR1 is SSHAT, CDR2 FNYEAQ (reference sequence). The CDR3 spells CASSQSTGPHYEQYF. The CDR3 bases are TGTGCCAGCAGCCAATCGACAGGACCCCACTACGAGCAGTACTTC.

This rearrangement joins TRBV4-2 to TRBJ2-7, with a possible D match to TRBD2 (5 bases). This CDR3 comprises 14 residues. The V gene's germline CDR1 is LGHNA and CDR2 YNFKEQ. V lost 2 bases, J lost 4 bases, and 12 bases lay in between. CDR3 DNA sequence: TGTGCCAGCAGCCAAAGGACTCCTCCTTACGAGCAGTACTTC. Its translation: CASSQRTPPYEQYF.

The chain is built from TRBV4-3 and TRBJ1-4, with D perhaps TRBD1 (6 bases). This CDR3 is 15 amino acids long. V was cut by 3 bases and J by 2 bases, with 10 bases left in between. Germline lookup yields CDR1 LGHNA and CDR2 YSLEER. In DNA form, the CDR3 reads TGCGCCAGCAGCCAGGGTCAGGGGACTAATGAAAAACTGTTTTTT. The encoded protein is CASSQGQGTNEKLFF.

The chain joins TRBV6-5 to TRBJ2-7, with 9 bases that match TRBD1. With 4 bases clipped from V and 1 base from J, the junction kept 8 bases outside the gene matches. CDR3 size: 16 residues. CDR1 is MNHEY and CDR2 is SVGAGI in the germline V gene. CDR3 DNA: TGTGCCAGCAGTTCCTTTGGACAGGGGTATTCCTACGAGCAGTACTTC. This gives the protein CASSSFGQGYSYEQYF.

The chain carries TRBV30 and TRBJ1-1, with D hard to call. Germline V CDR1 and CDR2: GTSNPN, SVGIG (reference sequence). The ends were cut back, 2 bases at V and 2 bases at J, with 3 bases in the middle. This CDR3 is built from 11 residues. The CDR3 here is CAWSTNTEAFF. The CDR3 region has the DNA TGTGCCTGGAGTACTAACACTGAAGCTTTCTTT.

The chain has TRBV19 and TRBJ1-5; 10 bases fit TRBD1. Germline V CDR1 and CDR2: LNHDA, SQIVND (reference sequence). The CDR3 spans 15 residues. Germline trimming cut 3 bases from V and 5 bases from J; bases unmatched to any gene: 4. CDR3 nucleotides: TGTGCCAGTAGTATCTCCGGGACAGGGGATCAGCCCCAGCATTTT. Translation: CASSISGTGDQPQHF.

The rearrangement joins TRBV19 to TRBJ2-3, with unresolved D. Per the germline V gene, CDR1 is LNHDA and CDR2 is SQIVND (reference sequence). Trimming cost V 7 bases and J 6 bases, with 14 bases left between them. The CDR3 extends over 13 amino acids. CDR3 nucleotides: TGTGCCAGTATGAGCCAGCAAGTTGATACGCAGTATTTT. This sequence encodes CASMSQQVDTQYF.